This T cell receptor beta chain was recovered during a study of T-cell memory formation after mild COVID-19. Overall study context: TCR clusters were mostly confined to one donor each.

MiXCR was run by TCRdb on the 5' RACE reads, yielding one entry per CDR3 protein. The data contain about 170,000 distinct CDR3 sequences, roughly 13% of them singletons. The germline CDR1 and CDR2 sequences are SGHTA and FQGNSA. Trimming shortened V by 4 bases and J by 4 bases, and 10 bases separated the two germline ends. There are 13 residues in the CDR3. Study findings and constraints: There were some responding clones in pre-infection memory, which suggested that cross-reactive memory had joined. Contracting clones from day 15 to 85 had balanced CD4/CD8; later expanders favoured CD4+.

This clonotype was picked up a small number of times. The target antigen is unknown. This chain joins TRBV7-2 and TRBJ1-1; no definite D call. This TCR derives from a man aged 18 to 29 who had mild COVID-19 (a few samples of this study predate the infection). Cell type and time point are not known. The sequenced sample consisted of PBMCs or a T cell subset sorted from them (not recorded which). The CDR3 is CASSSRVVTEAFF. DNA of the CDR3: TGTGCCAGCAGCTCTAGGGTAGTCACTGAAGCTTTCTTT.